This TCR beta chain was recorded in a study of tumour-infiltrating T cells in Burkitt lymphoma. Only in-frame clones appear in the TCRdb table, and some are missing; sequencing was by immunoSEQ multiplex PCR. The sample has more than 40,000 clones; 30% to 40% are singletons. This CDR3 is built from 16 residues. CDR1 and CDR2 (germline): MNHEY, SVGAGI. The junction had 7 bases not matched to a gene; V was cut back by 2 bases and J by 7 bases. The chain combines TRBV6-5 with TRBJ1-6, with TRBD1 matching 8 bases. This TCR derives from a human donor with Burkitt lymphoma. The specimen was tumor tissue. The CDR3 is CASSYGTGGRNSPLHF. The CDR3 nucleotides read TGTGCCAGCAGTTACGGGACAGGCGGGCGGAATTCACCCCTCCACTTT.